This T cell receptor beta chain was retrieved from a study of identical twins. TCRdb redid the calling of the 5' RACE reads with MiXCR, one entry per CDR3 protein. The sample yields about 330,000 distinct CDR3 sequences, approximately 13% seen once. The CDR3 consists of 14 residues. Germline V lookup: CDR1 MDHEN, CDR2 SYDVKM. Trimming took off 5 bases at V and 2 bases at J, with 12 bases between the two ends. This clonotype was counted a few times. The antigen remains undetermined. Study outcomes and limitations: Low generation-probability sequences were in excess among twin-shared out-of-frame alpha sequences. Analyses of zero insertions could be partly confounded by invariant MAIT and iNKT cells.

The same sample was also studied in work on yellow fever vaccine responses in identical twins. From that paper: As reported, the vaccine T cell response of twins seemed partly convergent and partly personalized.

The V gene is TRBV28, the J gene TRBJ2-5, with D perhaps TRBD1 (6 bases). The specimen sequenced was CD8+ T cells sorted from blood. This receptor was obtained from a woman aged 18-29 years in good health. The CDR3 is CASSPGTLQETQYF. CDR3 nucleotides: TGTGCCAGCAGTCCGGGGACACTTCAAGAGACCCAGTACTTC.